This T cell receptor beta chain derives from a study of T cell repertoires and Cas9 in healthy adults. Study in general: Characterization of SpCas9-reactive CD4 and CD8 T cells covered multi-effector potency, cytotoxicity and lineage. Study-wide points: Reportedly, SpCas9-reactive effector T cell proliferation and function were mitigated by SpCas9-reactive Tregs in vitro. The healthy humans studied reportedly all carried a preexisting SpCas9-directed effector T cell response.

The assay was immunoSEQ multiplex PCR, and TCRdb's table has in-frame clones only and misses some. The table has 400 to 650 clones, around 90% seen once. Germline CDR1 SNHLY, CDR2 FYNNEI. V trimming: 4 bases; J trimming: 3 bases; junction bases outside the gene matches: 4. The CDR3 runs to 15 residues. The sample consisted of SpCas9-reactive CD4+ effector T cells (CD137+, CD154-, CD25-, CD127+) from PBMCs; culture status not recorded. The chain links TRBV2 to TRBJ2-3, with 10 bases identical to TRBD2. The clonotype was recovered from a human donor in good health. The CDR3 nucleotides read TGTGCCAGCAGTGTCCCTAGCGGGAGTACAGATACGCAGTATTTT. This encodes CASSVPSGSTDTQYF.